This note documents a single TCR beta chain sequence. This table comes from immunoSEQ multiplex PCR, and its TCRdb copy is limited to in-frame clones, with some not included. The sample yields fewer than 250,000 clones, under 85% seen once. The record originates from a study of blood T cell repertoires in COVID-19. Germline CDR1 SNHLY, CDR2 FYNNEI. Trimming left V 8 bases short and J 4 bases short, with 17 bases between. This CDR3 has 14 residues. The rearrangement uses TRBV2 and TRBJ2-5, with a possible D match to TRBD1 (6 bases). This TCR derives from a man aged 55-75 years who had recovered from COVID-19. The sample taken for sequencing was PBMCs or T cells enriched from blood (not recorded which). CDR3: CASSGEGVRETQYF. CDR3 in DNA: TGTGCCAGCTCAGGGGAAGGTGTTAGAGAGACCCAGTACTTC.